This T cell receptor beta chain derives from a study of cytomegalovirus exposure and HLA in healthy donors. CDR1 is GTSNPN and CDR2 is SVGIG in the germline V gene (reference sequence). The CDR3 spans 13 residues. With 5 bases clipped from V and 7 bases from J, the junction kept 6 bases outside the gene matches. The PCR made use of 60 Vbeta and 13 Jbeta primers. Assay: immunoSEQ multiplex PCR; the TCRdb copy retains only in-frame clones and omits some. In the table there are more than 110,000 clones, about 70% of which are singletons. The sample comprised PBMCs. The rearrangement joins TRBV30 to TRBJ1-5; 9 bases fit TRBD1. The receptor's source is a woman in her sixties in good health and CMV-seropositive. DNA of the CDR3: TGTGCCTGGGCGAGGGACAGGGCCCAGCCCCAGCATTTT. Translating gives CAWARDRAQPQHF.